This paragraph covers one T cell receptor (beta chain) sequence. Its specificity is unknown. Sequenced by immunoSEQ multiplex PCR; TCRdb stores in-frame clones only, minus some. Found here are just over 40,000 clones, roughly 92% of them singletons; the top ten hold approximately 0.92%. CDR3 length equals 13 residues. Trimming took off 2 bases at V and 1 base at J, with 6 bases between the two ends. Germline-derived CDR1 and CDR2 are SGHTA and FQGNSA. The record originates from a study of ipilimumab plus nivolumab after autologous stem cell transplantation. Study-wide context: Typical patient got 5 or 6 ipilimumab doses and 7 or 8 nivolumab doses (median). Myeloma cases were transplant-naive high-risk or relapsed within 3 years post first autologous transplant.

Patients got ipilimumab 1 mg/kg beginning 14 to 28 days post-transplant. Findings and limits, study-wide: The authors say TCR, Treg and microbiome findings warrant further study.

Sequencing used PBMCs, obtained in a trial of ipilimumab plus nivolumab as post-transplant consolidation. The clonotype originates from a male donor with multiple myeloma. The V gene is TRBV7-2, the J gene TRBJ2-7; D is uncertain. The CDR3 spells CASSLRMSYEQYF. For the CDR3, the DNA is TGTGCCAGCAGCTTAAGGATGTCCTACGAGCAGTACTTC. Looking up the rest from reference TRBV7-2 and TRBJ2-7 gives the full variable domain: GAGVSQSPSNKVTEKGKDVELRCDPISGHTALYWYRQSLGQGLEFLIYFQGNSAPDKSGLPSDRFSAERTGGSVSTLTIQRTQQEDSAVYLCASSLRMSYEQYFGPGTRLTVT.